Presented here are 10 T cell receptor beta chains from one specimen sequenced in a study of blood T cell repertoires in COVID-19. Libraries were prepared by immunoSEQ multiplex PCR; TCRdb keeps only in-frame clonotypes and omits some of them. The table lists 300,000 or so clones, about 85% of them singletons. The sequencing input was PBMCs or T cells enriched from blood (not recorded which). The receptor set was obtained from a woman in her thirties who had recovered from COVID-19.

This chain connects TRBV10-1 to TRBJ2-7, with TRBD1 matching 8 bases. Trimming cost V 0 bases and J 3 bases; bases outside gene matches: 1. In germline, CDR1 is WNHNN, CDR2 SYGVQD (reference sequence). The CDR3 is 14 amino acids. The CDR3 loop is CASSESTGDYEQYF. For the CDR3, the DNA is TGCGCCAGCAGTGAGTCGACAGGGGACTACGAGCAGTACTTC.

The chain is built from TRBV10-3 and TRBJ1-2, with TRBD1 matching 7 bases. CDR3 length: 15 amino acids. The germline gives CDR1 ENHRY, CDR2 SYGVKD. J lost 5 bases, V lost 7 bases, and 13 bases had no gene match. The CDR3 coding sequence is TGTGCCATCAACCCGGAGGGTAGGGGGCTTTATGGCTACACCTTC. It is translated as CAINPEGRGLYGYTF.

The chain couples TRBV4-2 to TRBJ1-2, with 11 bases lining up with TRBD1. From germline, CDR1 is LGHNA and CDR2 YNFKEQ. V was pared by 2 bases and J by 6 bases, with 5 bases of the junction left unmatched. This CDR3 has 15 residues. CDR3 DNA: TGTGCCAGCAGCCAACGGACAGGGGGCTCGGATGGCTACACCTTC. It codes for CASSQRTGGSDGYTF.

This chain uses TRBV19 with TRBJ2-1; 11 bases map to TRBD2. The CDR3 consists of 15 residues. From germline, CDR1 is LNHDA and CDR2 SQIVND (reference sequence). With V trimmed by 5 bases and J by 3 bases, 3 bases remained unmatched. CDR3 loop: CASSFSGGDYNEQFF. The CDR3 bases are TGTGCCAGTAGTTTTAGCGGGGGGGACTACAATGAGCAGTTCTTC.

This clone occurred a few times. The chain is built from TRBV11-2 and TRBJ1-2; D gene unclear. The germline gives CDR1 SGHAT, CDR2 FQNNGV. This CDR3 region has 14 residues. The V end was cut by 5 bases, the J end by 8 bases, with 18 bases between. The DNA for the CDR3 is TGTGCCAGCAGCGCATCAGGCAGAACAGACGGCTACACCTTC. Translating gives CASSASGRTDGYTF. Looking up the rest from reference TRBV11-2 and TRBJ1-2 gives the full variable domain: EAGVAQSPRYKIIEKRQSVAFWCNPISGHATLYWYQQILGQGPKLLIQFQNNGVVDDSQLPKDRFSAERLKGVDSTLKIQPAKLEDSAVYLCASSASGRTDGYTFGSGTRLTVV.

The V call is TRBV5-1, the J call TRBJ1-2; D is unresolved. The CDR3 has 16 residues. The V end lost 6 bases, the J end lost 4 bases, and 22 bases lay between the germline ends. In germline, CDR1 is SGHRS, CDR2 YFSETQ. Here the CDR3 DNA reads TGCGCCAGCACCCGTGGATCAGGCCCCGGGAGCTATGGCTACACCTTC. Translated, it gives CASTRGSGPGSYGYTF.

The chain is built from TRBV5-8 and TRBJ2-3; the match to TRBD2 covers 11 bases. This CDR3 spans 15 amino acids. In germline, CDR1 is SGHTS, CDR2 YDEGEE. V gave up 0 bases and J gave up 3 bases; unmatched junction bases: 0. Here the CDR3 DNA reads TGTGCCAGCAGCTTGGGACTAGCGGGAACAGATACGCAGTATTTT. Translated: CASSLGLAGTDTQYF. The complete variable domain, with remaining parts taken from reference TRBV5-8 and TRBJ2-3, reads EAGVTQSPTHLIKTRGQQATLRCSPISGHTSVYWYQQALGLGLQFLLWYDEGEERNRGNFPPRFSGRQFPNYSSELNVNALELEDSALYLCASSLGLAGTDTQYFGPGTRLTVL.

CDR3 coding DNA: TGTGCCAGCAGCTTACTAGCGGGGGGTGAGCAGTACTTC. Translated, it gives CASSLLAGGEQYF. The chain combines TRBV5-4 with TRBJ2-7; 12 positions match TRBD2. With V trimmed by 2 bases and J by 7 bases, 1 base remained unmatched. CDR1 SGHNT and CDR2 YYREEE come from the germline V gene (reference sequence). The CDR3 is made up of 13 amino acids. The full variable domain, its missing parts supplied by reference TRBV5-4 and TRBJ2-7, is ETGVTQSPTHLIKTRGQQVTLRCSSQSGHNTVSWYQQALGQGPQFIFQYYREEENGRGNFPPRFSGLQFPNYSSELNVNALELDDSALYLCASSLLAGGEQYFGPGTRLTVT.

The chain combines TRBV4-3 with TRBJ1-6; no clear D gene. Germline loops: CDR1 LGHNA, CDR2 YSLEER. V was pared by 0 bases and J by 7 bases, with 4 bases between. This CDR3 has 13 residues. The CDR3 DNA is TGCGCCAGCAGCCAAGACAGGAATTCACCCCTCCACTTT. It encodes CASSQDRNSPLHF.

The CDR3 DNA reads TGTGCCAGCAGCCCGACAGTGAACACTGAAGCTTTCTTT. Residues: CASSPTVNTEAFF. The chain joins TRBV7-6 to TRBJ1-1, with a tentative D call TRBD1 (5 bases). The CDR3 is 13 amino acids. CDR1 and CDR2 from the germline V gene are SGHVS and FNYEAQ. Trimming removed 5 bases at V and 0 bases at J, with 7 bases between.